This T cell receptor (beta chain) is drawn from a study of cytomegalovirus exposure and HLA in healthy donors. The wider study: Of the donors genotyped, several hundred in all, over 80% fell in the Caucasian-associated ancestry cluster.

This PCR relied on a set of 60 Vbeta primers and 13 Jbeta primers. In the authors' methods: An analysis performed later counted 73 million or so unique TCR beta chains (approximately 10 million of them shared). The assay was immunoSEQ multiplex PCR, and TCRdb's table has in-frame clones only and misses some. That table is the source of V, J and clone size, and D and trimming were worked out from the DNA. The data contain about 170,000 clones, roughly four fifths of them singletons. The sequenced sample was PBMCs. The sequence came from a woman in her 30s in good health and CMV-seropositive.

The CDR3 region has the DNA TGCGCCAGCAGCTTGGGTACTAGCGGCTCCTACGAGCAGTACTTC. Translated, it gives CASSLGTSGSYEQYF. The chain couples TRBV5-1 to TRBJ2-7, with 8 bases that match TRBD2. Germline V gene sequence: CDR1 SGHRS, CDR2 YFSETQ. The CDR3 length is 15 residues. J lost 0 bases, V lost 0 bases, and 2 bases had no gene match.